This T cell receptor (beta chain) stems from a study of blood T cell repertoires in COVID-19. Generated by immunoSEQ multiplex PCR, the TCRdb table keeps only in-frame clones and is missing some. There are over 100,000 clones in the sample; about 85% occur only once, and about a tenth lies in the top ten. V shed 5 bases, J shed 4 bases, and the junction held 3 bases outside the gene matches. There are 14 residues in the CDR3. The germline V gene has CDR1 SEHNR and CDR2 FQNEAQ (reference sequence). Sequencing was carried out using peripheral blood. The chain carries TRBV7-9 and TRBJ2-7; 12 bases fit TRBD1. The receptor's source is a man older than 75 with acute or convalescent COVID-19. The CDR3 nucleotides are TGTGCCAGCAGCACGGGACAGGGGGCGTACGAGCAGTACTTC. This encodes CASSTGQGAYEQYF.